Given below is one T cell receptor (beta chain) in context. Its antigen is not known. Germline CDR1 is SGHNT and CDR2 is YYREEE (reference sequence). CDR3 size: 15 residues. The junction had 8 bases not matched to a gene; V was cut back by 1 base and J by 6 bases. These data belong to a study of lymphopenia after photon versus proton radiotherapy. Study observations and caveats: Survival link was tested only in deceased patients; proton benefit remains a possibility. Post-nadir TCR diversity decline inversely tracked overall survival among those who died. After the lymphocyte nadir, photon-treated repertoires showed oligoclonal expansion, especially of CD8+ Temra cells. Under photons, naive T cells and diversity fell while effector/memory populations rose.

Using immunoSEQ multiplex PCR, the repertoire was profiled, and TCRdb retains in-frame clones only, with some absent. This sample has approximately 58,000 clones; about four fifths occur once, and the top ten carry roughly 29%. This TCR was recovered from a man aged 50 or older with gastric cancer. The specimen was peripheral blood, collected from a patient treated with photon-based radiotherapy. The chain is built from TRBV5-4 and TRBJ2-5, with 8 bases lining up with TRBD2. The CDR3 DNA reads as TGTGCCAGCAGCTTGCCCCTAGCGGGTGTGAAGACCCAGTACTTC. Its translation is CASSLPLAGVKTQYF. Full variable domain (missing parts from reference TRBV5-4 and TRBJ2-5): ETGVTQSPTHLIKTRGQQVTLRCSSQSGHNTVSWYQQALGQGPQFIFQYYREEENGRGNFPPRFSGLQFPNYSSELNVNALELDDSALYLCASSLPLAGVKTQYFGPGTRLLVL.